The sequence of this TCR beta chain was determined in a study of T cell repertoires in cytomegalovirus infection (dated by TCRdb to the late 2010s). The study in broad terms: Peptide stimulations targeted recently identified HLA-C-restricted CMV epitopes, whose presentation resists viral immunomodulation, together with well-studied HLA-B-restricted epitopes. Donor HLA type was relevant to the analysis, as public TCR beta signatures indicated carriage of CMV infection together with the matching HLA type.

This clonotype was seen ten or more times. What this receptor recognizes is not known. The record has no base qualities; no much larger clone is one base away. The treatment or condition tag for this specimen amounts to: in vitro stimulation with specific CMV peptide epitopes to enrich CMV-specific T cells. Data came from an Illumina HiSeq 1500. The public reads were run again by TCRdb, first through fastp at Q25 and then through MiXCR, and only productive beta chains were kept. Duplicate CDR3 protein sequences are folded into a single record with the most common DNA and genes. For this sample there are about 770,000 distinct CDR3 sequences; just under 30% appear just once. About an eighth of the sample comes from the top ten. From cysteine to phenylalanine, the CDR3 is 15 amino acids long. Of all the DNA, just the CDR3 is kept, 45 bases in frame from base 1. Trimming removed 0 bases from V and 0 bases from J, leaving 7 bases between the germline ends.

The full study reports these points: The ex vivo response was dominated by HLA-C-restricted CMV-specific TCR beta clonotypes, which also provided the single most frequent clonotype in two of eight donors. Cumulative frequency of public TCR beta family members discriminated carriers of CMV infection plus the relevant HLA type in this cohort and an independent approximately 350-donor cohort.

Sequencing used cultured CD8+ T cells from PBMCs, obtained from culture after CMV antigen stimulation. The V gene is TRBV12-3 or TRBV12-4 and the J gene is TRBJ2-3; a confident D gene designation cannot be given. This sequence originates from a human donor in good health (CMV status not recorded). Some clones in this sample may be carry-over from other donors' samples. The DNA sequence is TGTGCCAGCAGTTTAGCGGGAAAAAGCACAGATACGCAGTATTTT. Its coded protein is CASSLAGKSTDTQYF.